This TCR beta chain was profiled in a study of T cells in Graves' hyperthyroidism and ophthalmopathy. For the study at large: Peripheral blood was acquired at first diagnosis, ahead of any therapy whatsoever.

Overall study findings and caveats: Stable hyperthyroidism and ophthalmopathy were separated using 13 V-J signatures. Blood held most thyroid clonotypes expanded above 0.001 frequency.

RNA transcripts gave rise to amplified TCR beta CDR3 regions. Initially, a first-round RT-PCR of the TCR CDR3 employed the HTBI primer set. Each CDR3 protein is one row after TCRdb ran MiXCR on the multiplex PCR reads. The sample records 650,000 to 750,000 distinct CDR3 sequences, 13% to 15% being singletons. Graves' hyperthyroidism showing no ophthalmopathy progression within 18 months was considered stable. This clonotype was seen at least ten times. What it recognizes is unknown. Trimming pared 2 bases from V and 11 bases from J, leaving 9 bases between. This CDR3 comprises 11 residues. In germline, CDR1 is WSHSY, CDR2 SAAADI.

The sequence was collected from a woman aged 18-35 years with Graves' hyperthyroidism. This sequence joins TRBV10-2 and TRBJ1-1; D remains unclear. The sequenced sample consisted of blood. Here the CDR3 DNA reads TGCGCCAGCAGTGAGGGCCAGGAGGCTTTCTTT. Translated, it gives CASSEGQEAFF.